This T cell receptor beta chain was sequenced during a study of blood T cell repertoires in COVID-19. V was pared by 3 bases and J by 8 bases, with 13 bases of the junction left unmatched. The CDR3 length is 17 residues. Germline V gene lookup returns CDR1 LNHDA and CDR2 SQIVND (reference sequence). Some clones are missing from TCRdb's copy, which holds only in-frame ones; the method was immunoSEQ multiplex PCR. The sample records 200,000 to 300,000 clones, around nine tenths being singletons. One Seattle source followed patients from active infection through their disease course. This rearrangement joins TRBV19 to TRBJ1-3, with TRBD1 identical over 10 bases. The sequenced sample consisted of peripheral blood. The receptor's source is a woman aged 55-70 years with COVID-19, enrolled during active disease. The CDR3 reads CASSMGQGRNPWDTIYF. As DNA, the CDR3 is TGTGCCAGTAGTATGGGACAGGGGAGGAACCCCTGGGACACCATATATTTT. The full variable domain, in which reference TRBV19 and TRBJ1-3 provide the parts outside the CDR3, is DGGITQSPKYLFRKEGQNVTLSCEQNLNHDAMYWYRQDPGQGLRLIYYSQIVNDFQKGDIAEGYSVSREKKESFPLTVTSAQKNPTAFYLCASSMGQGRNPWDTIYFGEGSWLTVV.